Shown below are 2 T cell receptor beta chains from a single sample sequenced in a study of cytomegalovirus exposure and HLA in healthy donors. TCRdb keeps only in-frame clones here, not all; method: immunoSEQ multiplex PCR. The sample contains about 180,000 clones, 86% of which appear only once. The sequenced material came from PBMCs. Receptor source: a man between 18 and 35 years old in good health and CMV-seropositive.

The gene calls are TRBV2 and TRBJ2-7, with 7 bases aligning to TRBD2. The CDR3 is 14 residues long. CDR1 is SNHLY and CDR2 is FYNNEI in the germline V gene. J gave up 4 bases and V 4 bases, and 7 bases lay outside the gene matches. CDR3 sequence reads: CASSGEGVTYEQYF. The CDR3 nucleotides read TGTGCCAGCAGTGGGGAGGGAGTCACATACGAGCAGTACTTC.

This chain uses TRBV4-3 with TRBJ2-7, with TRBD2 identical over 11 bases. Germline V lookup: CDR1 LGHNA, CDR2 YSLEER. The CDR3 runs to 16 residues. The ends lost 0 bases at V and 6 bases at J; junction bases unmatched: 7. The CDR3 coding sequence is TGCGCCAGCAGCCAAGAAGCACTAGCGGGGGAACTCGAGCAGTACTTC. Its translation is CASSQEALAGELEQYF.